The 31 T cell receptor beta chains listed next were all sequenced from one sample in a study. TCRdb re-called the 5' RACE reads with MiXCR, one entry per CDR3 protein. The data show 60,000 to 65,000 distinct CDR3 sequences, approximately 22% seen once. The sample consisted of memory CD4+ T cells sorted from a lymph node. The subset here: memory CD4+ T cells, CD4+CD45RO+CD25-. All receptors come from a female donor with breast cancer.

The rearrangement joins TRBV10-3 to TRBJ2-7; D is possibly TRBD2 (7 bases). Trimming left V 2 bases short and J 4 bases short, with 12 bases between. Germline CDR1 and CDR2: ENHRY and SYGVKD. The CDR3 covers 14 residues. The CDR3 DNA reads TGTGCCATCAGTGAGCGAAAGGGGGGGTACGAGCAGTACTTC. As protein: CAISERKGGYEQYF.

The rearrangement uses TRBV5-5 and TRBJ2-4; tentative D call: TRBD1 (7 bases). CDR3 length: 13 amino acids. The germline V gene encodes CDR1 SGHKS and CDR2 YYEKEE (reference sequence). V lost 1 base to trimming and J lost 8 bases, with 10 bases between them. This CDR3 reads CASSLQGEDIQYF. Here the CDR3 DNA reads TGTGCCAGCAGCTTGCAGGGGGAGGACATTCAGTACTTC. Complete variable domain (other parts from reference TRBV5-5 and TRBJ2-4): DAGVTQSPTHLIKTRGQQVTLRCSPISGHKSVSWYQQVLGQGPQFIFQYYEKEERGRGNFPDRFSARQFPNYSSELNVNALLLGDSALYLCASSLQGEDIQYFGAGTRLSVL.

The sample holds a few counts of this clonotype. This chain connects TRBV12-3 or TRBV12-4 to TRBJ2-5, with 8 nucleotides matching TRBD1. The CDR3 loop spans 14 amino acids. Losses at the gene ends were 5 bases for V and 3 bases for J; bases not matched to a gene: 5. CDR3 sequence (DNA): TGTGCCAGCAGTCCCACAGGGGGAAAAGAGACCCAGTACTTC. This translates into CASSPTGGKETQYF.

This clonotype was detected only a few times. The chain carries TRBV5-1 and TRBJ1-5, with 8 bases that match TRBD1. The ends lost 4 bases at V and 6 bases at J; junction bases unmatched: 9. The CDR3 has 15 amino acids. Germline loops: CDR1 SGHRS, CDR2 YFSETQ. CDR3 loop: CASSDGQGPSQPQHF. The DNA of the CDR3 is TGCGCCAGCAGCGACGGACAGGGCCCCAGTCAGCCCCAGCATTTT.

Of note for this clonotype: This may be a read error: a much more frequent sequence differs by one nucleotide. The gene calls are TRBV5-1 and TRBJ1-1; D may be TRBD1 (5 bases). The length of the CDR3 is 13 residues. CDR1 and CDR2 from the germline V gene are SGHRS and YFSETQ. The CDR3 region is CASGFDSNTEAFF. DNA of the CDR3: TGCGCCAGCGGCTTCGACAGTAACACTGAAGCTTTCTTT.

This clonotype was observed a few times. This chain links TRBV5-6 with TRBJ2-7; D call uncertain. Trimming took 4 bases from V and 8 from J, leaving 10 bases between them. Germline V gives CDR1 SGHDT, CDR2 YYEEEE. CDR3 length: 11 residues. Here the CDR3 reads CASSLGDQQYF. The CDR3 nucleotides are TGTGCCAGCAGCCTCGGCGATCAGCAGTACTTC.

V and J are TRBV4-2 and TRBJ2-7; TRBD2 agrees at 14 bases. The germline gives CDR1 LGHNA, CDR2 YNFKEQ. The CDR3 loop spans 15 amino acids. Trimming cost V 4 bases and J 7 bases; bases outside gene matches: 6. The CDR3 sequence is CASSRPGTSGREQYF. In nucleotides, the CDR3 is TGTGCCAGCAGCCGACCCGGGACTAGCGGGAGAGAGCAGTACTTC.

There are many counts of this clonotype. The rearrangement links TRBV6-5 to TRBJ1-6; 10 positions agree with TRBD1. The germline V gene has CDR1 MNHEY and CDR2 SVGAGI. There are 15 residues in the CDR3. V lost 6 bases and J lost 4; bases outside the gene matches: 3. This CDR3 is CASSPDRGYNSPLHF. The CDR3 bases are TGTGCCAGCAGCCCGGACAGGGGGTATAATTCACCCCTCCACTTT.

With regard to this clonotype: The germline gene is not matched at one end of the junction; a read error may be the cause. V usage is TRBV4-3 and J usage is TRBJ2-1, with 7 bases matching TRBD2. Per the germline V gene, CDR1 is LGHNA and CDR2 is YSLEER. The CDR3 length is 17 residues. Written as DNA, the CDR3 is TGCGCCAGCGGCCAAGATCCTTCTAGCGGATGGGTGGGTGAGCAGTTCTTC. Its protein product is CASGQDPSSGWVGEQFF.

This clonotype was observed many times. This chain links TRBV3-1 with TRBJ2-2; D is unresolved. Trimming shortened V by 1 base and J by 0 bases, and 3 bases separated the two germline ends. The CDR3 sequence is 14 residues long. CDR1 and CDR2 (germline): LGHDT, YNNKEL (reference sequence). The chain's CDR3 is CASSQAANTGELFF. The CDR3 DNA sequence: TGTGCCAGCAGCCAAGCGGCGAACACCGGGGAGCTGTTTTTT. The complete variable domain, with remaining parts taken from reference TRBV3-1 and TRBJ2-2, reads DTAVSQTPKYLVTQMGNDKSIKCEQNLGHDTMYWYKQDSKKFLKIMFSYNNKELIINETVPNRFSPKSPDKAHLNLHINSLELGDSAVYFCASSQAANTGELFFGEGSRLTVL.

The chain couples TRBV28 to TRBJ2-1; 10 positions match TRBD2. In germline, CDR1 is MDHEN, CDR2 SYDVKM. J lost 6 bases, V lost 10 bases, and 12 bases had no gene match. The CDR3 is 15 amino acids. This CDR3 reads CATADSSGRFNEQFF. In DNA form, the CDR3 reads TGTGCCACGGCCGACTCTAGCGGGAGATTCAATGAGCAGTTCTTC.

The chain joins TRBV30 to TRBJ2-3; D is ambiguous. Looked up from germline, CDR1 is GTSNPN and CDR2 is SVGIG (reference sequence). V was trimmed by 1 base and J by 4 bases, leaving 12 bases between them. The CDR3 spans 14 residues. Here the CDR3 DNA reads TGTGCCTGGAGTGGGATGACCGCCGCAGATACGCAGTATTTT. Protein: CAWSGMTAADTQYF. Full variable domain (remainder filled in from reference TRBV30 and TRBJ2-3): SQTIHQWPATLVQPVGSPLSLECTVEGTSNPNLYWYRQAAGRGLQLLFYSVGIGQISSEVPQNLSASRPQDRQFILSSKKLLLSDSGFYLCAWSGMTAADTQYFGPGTRLTVL.

DNA for the CDR3: TGTGCCAGCAGTGACAGGGGAGGCTCAGCTTTCTTT. Translating gives CASSDRGGSAFF. The chain uses TRBV6-6 and TRBJ1-1; the match to TRBD1 covers 8 bases. The CDR3 consists of 12 residues. Germline assignment: CDR1 MNHNY and CDR2 SVGAGI (reference sequence). The V and J ends lost 5 bases and 10 bases, in that order; junction bases with no gene match: 6.

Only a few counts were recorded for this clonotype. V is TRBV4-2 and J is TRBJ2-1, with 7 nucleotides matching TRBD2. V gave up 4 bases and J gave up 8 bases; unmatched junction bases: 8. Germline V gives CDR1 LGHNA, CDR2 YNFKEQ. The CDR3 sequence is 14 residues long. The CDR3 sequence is CASSLSREEHEQFF. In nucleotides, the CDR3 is TGTGCCAGCAGCCTAAGTCGGGAGGAACATGAGCAGTTCTTC.

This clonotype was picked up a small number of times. CDR3 DNA: TGCGCCAGCAGCCCGAAGAGGGACTATTTAGATACGCAGTATTTT. This codes for CASSPKRDYLDTQYF. The chain links TRBV5-1 to TRBJ2-3, with 7 bases that match TRBD2. With 4 bases clipped from V and 5 bases from J, the junction kept 10 bases outside the gene matches. Germline V lookup: CDR1 SGHRS, CDR2 YFSETQ. CDR3 length: 15 residues.

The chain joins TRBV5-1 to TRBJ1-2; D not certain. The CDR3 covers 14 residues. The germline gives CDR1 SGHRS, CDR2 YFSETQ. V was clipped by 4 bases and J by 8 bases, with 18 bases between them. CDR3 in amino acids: CASSTGPQNWGYTF. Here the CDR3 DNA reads TGCGCCAGCAGCACCGGGCCCCAGAATTGGGGCTACACCTTC.

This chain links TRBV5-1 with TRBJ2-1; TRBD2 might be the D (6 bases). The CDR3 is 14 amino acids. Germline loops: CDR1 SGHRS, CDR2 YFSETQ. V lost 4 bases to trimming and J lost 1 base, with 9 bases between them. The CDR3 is CASSPGLSYNEQFF. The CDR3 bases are TGCGCCAGCAGCCCGGGACTTTCCTACAATGAGCAGTTCTTC.

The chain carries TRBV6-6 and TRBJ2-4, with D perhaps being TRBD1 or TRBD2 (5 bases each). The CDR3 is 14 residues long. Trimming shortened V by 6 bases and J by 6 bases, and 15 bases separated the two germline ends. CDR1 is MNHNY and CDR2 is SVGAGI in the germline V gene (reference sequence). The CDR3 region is CASSPWDRVNIQYF. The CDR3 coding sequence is TGTGCCAGCAGCCCCTGGGACCGGGTAAACATTCAGTACTTC.

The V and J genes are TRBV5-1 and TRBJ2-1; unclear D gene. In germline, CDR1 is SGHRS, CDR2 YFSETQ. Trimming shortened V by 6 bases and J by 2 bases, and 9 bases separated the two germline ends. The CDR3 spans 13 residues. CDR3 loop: CASNLEAYNEQFF. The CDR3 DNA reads TGCGCCAGCAACCTCGAAGCCTACAATGAGCAGTTCTTC.

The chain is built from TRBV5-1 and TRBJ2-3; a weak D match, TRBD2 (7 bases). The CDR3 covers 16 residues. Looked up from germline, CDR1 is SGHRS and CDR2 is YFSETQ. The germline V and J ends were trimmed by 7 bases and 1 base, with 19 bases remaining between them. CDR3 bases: TGCGCCAGCTTTCGAGGGGGGGGATATGGCACAGATACGCAGTATTTT. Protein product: CASFRGGGYGTDTQYF.

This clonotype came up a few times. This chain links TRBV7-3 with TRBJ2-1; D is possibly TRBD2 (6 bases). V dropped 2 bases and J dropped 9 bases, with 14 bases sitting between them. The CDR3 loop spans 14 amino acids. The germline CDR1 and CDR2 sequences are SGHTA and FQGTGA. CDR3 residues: CASSLERTMSEQFF. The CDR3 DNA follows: TGTGCCAGCAGCTTAGAGAGGACTATGAGTGAGCAGTTCTTC.

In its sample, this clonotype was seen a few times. The CDR3 bases are TGTGCCAGTAGATCGGTAGGGGGCAATGAGCAGTTCTTC. Amino acid sequence: CASRSVGGNEQFF. This rearrangement joins TRBV19 to TRBJ2-1, with D possibly matching TRBD1 (6 bases). This CDR3 is 13 amino acids long. Deletions cut 6 bases from V and 6 bases from J, with 12 bases between. CDR1 is LNHDA and CDR2 is SQIVND in the germline V gene (reference sequence).

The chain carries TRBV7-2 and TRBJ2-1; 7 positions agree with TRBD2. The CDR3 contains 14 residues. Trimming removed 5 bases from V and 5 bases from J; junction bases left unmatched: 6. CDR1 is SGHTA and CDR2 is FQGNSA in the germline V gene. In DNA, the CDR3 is TGTGCCAGCAGCCGTCGGCGGGAGAACAATGAGCAGTTCTTC. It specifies CASSRRRENNEQFF. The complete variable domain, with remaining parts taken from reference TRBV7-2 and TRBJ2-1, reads GAGVSQSPSNKVTEKGKDVELRCDPISGHTALYWYRQSLGQGLEFLIYFQGNSAPDKSGLPSDRFSAERTGGSVSTLTIQRTQQEDSAVYLCASSRRRENNEQFFGPGTRLTVL.

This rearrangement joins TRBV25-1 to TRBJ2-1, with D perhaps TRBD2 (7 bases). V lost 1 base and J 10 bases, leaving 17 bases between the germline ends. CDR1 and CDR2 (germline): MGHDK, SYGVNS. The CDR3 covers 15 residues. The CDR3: CASSESGRGGVEQFF. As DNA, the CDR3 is TGTGCCAGCAGTGAATCAGGCAGGGGAGGGGTGGAGCAGTTCTTC.

CDR3 loop: CASAPRWDGTEAFF. The DNA for the CDR3 is TGTGCCAGCGCGCCCAGGTGGGATGGGACTGAAGCTTTCTTT. The chain combines TRBV11-3 with TRBJ1-1; no clear D gene. Germline CDR1 SGHNT, CDR2 YENEEA. Trimming removed 8 bases from V and 5 bases from J, with 18 bases in between. The CDR3 length is 14 residues.

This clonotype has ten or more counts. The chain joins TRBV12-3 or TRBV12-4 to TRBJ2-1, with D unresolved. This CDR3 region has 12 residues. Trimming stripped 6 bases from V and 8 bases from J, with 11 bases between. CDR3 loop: CASRSTRDEQFF. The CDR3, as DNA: TGTGCCAGCAGATCGACACGGGATGAGCAGTTCTTC.

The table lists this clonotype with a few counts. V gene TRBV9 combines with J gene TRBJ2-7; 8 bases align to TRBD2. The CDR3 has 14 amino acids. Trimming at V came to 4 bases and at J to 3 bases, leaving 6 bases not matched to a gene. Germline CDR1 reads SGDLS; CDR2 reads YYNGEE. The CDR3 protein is CASSPRGGDYEQYF. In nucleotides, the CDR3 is TGTGCCAGCAGCCCCCGGGGGGGAGACTACGAGCAGTACTTC.

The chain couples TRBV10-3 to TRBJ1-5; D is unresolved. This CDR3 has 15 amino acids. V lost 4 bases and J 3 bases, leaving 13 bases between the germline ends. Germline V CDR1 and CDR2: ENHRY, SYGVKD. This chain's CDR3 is CAISGNLSNNQPQHF. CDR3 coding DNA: TGTGCCATCAGTGGGAACTTATCTAACAATCAGCCCCAGCATTTT.

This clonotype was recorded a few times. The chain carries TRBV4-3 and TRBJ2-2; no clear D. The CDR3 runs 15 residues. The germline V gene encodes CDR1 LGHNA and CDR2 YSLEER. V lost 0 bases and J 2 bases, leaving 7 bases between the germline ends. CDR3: CASSQDATNTGELFF. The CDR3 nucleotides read TGCGCCAGCAGCCAAGATGCGACTAACACCGGGGAGCTGTTTTTT.

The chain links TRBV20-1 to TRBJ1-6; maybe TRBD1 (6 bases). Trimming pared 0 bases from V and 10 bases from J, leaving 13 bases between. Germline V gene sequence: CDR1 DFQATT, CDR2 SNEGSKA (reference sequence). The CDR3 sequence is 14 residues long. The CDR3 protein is CSARDKGVWSPLHF. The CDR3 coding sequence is TGCAGTGCTAGAGATAAGGGGGTTTGGTCACCCCTCCACTTT.

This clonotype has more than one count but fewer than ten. CDR3 coding DNA: TGTGCCAGCAGACCCGGACAGGGAGGGAACACTGAAGCTTTCTTT. Amino acid sequence: CASRPGQGGNTEAFF. The V gene is TRBV6-5, the J gene TRBJ1-1; 8 bases match TRBD1. Germline trimming cut 6 bases from V and 1 base from J; bases unmatched to any gene: 7. CDR3 length: 15 residues. Germline V lookup: CDR1 MNHEY, CDR2 SVGAGI.